This T cell receptor beta chain was captured in a study of OX40 agonist ivuxolimab in advanced cancers. Study as a whole: Of mixed ages from about 23 to 85 and averaging approximately 60 years, the group was almost 85% male. Findings of the study overall: Partial responders treated at 0.1-3.0 mg/kg exhibited clonal expansion among the lowest measured.

Trimming removed 0 bases at V and 0 bases at J, with 6 bases between. This CDR3 comprises 14 residues. The germline V gene has CDR1 LNHNV and CDR2 YYDKDF (reference sequence). Details on this clone: Its antigen is unknown.

TCRdb keeps only in-frame clones here, not all; method: immunoSEQ multiplex PCR. The sample includes about 61,000 clones, roughly 84% of them seen just once. The starting material was CD4+ or CD8+ T cells sorted from blood, obtained in a trial of the OX40 agonist ivuxolimab. The chain has TRBV15 and TRBJ2-7; D gene uncertain. This TCR came from an adult with an advanced solid tumor such as melanoma, head and neck, liver or kidney cancer. CDR3 amino acids: CATSRDLISYEQYF. The CDR3 nucleotides are TGTGCCACCAGCAGAGATCTGATCTCCTACGAGCAGTACTTC.